The present T cell receptor (beta chain) was sequenced within a study of T cells in Graves' hyperthyroidism and ophthalmopathy (dated by TCRdb to between 2017 and 2020). As for the study more broadly: Peripheral blood was sampled at the time of initial diagnosis, prior to any treatment. To identify TCR V-J signatures that set the groups apart, the researchers used a discovery cohort of approximately 98 patients, made up of 40 to 45 with Graves' ophthalmopathy and 57 with stable Graves' hyperthyroidism. An independent validation cohort of under 20 hyperthyroidism patients and 17 patients who later progressed to ophthalmopathy tested prospective prediction of ophthalmopathy. The 75 to 100 discovery patients were randomly split 7:3 into training and test sets. The study also compared thyroid tissue and blood T-cell repertoires from 6 or 7 Graves' hyperthyroidism patients. After sampling, hyperthyroidism patients received methimazole starting at 30 mg daily, and ophthalmopathy patients received high-dose intravenous methylprednisolone. According to the paper, TCR Vbeta CDR3 sequencing was carried out on approximately 140 peripheral blood samples, which came from approximately 43 ophthalmopathy, approximately 78 hyperthyroidism and approximately 17 progressor patients. Points the paper makes about the study in general: During validation, the model predicted progression to ophthalmopathy a median of approximately 7 months ahead of onset, with approximately 71% sensitivity and 72% to 80% specificity. Ophthalmopathy was separated from stable hyperthyroidism by a 13 V-J signature model, with over 85% sensitivity and just over 81% specificity obtained in cross-validation and 80%/75% obtained in testing. Most expanded thyroid clonotypes (frequency above 0.001) were also detected in blood, suggesting blood repertoires may reflect thyroid immune responses. Sample size was not statistically predetermined, and investigators were not blinded to group allocation.

Counted from cysteine to phenylalanine, this CDR3 has 13 amino acids. CDR3 DNA is the only sequence kept; it has 39 bases, read in frame from the first base. CDR1 is given as KGHSH and CDR2 as LQKENI, both from the germline V gene. V gives up 0 bases and J gives up 12 bases, and the segment between their germline ends measures 12 bases. TCR beta CDR3 regions were amplified from RNA transcripts. The first round of RT-PCR for the TCR CDR3 was performed with the HTBI primer set and the Qiagen OneStep RT-PCR kit. The libraries were constructed in a second round of multiplex PCR and then size-selected and purified. Paired-end sequencing of the libraries was performed with 100 bp reads on an Illumina HiSeq2000. As for the original processing: SOAPnuke was used to process the raw data, throwing out any read that contained adapters or uncalled bases, had a mean Phred below 15, or lacked an exact constant-primer or identifier match. COPE v1.2.5 was used to merge the high-quality paired reads, and each unique nucleotide sequence was defined as a clonotype. MiTCR v1.1 was used to align clonotypes to the IMGT TRBV, TRBD and TRBJ reference segments. Analysis was restricted to V-J combinations with a frequency above 0.0001, which covered 98% to 99.2% of repertoires. The TCS score was defined as the ratio of F50 (clonal expansion) to E x V (chaos), calculated using BLOSUM62-based TCRdist between CDR3 peptides within each V-J. Welch's t-statistics and random forest reduced around 510 V-J features to about 12, which were used in a naive Bayes classifier (R e1071). TCRdb itself trimmed the public reads at Q25 with fastp, ran MiXCR and retained productive beta chains. Rows with a matching CDR3 protein are joined into one entry that keeps the most common DNA and genes. The V and J calls here are based on TCRdb, not the publication. This sample gives 660,000 or so distinct CDR3 sequences in total; around 21% of them show up just once. The top ten clonotypes cover roughly 30% of the sample.

This clonotype was seen repeatedly, ten times or more. Its antigen is still unknown. Base qualities are not at hand, and no much larger clone is one base apart. In the ophthalmopathy patients, disease was moderately to severely active, with a Clinical Activity Score of 3 or more, a NOSPECS grade of 4 or more, and a duration of less than 3 months. Any patient with an uncontrolled infection, another autoimmune disease, pregnancy or lactation was excluded. Clinical symptoms, serum thyroxine and TRAb, thyroid ultrasound, and orbital computed tomography formed the basis for the diagnoses. PBMCs were isolated from about 10 ml of fresh peripheral blood by Ficoll-Paque density gradient centrifugation. Total RNA was extracted using Trizol reagent, and RNA quality was assessed on an Agilent 2100 Bioanalyzer.

Sequenced sample: blood. The V gene is TRBV18 and the J gene is TRBJ2-1; the D gene cannot be named for sure. This TCR was recovered from a man in his thirties or forties with Graves' ophthalmopathy. The nucleotide sequence is given as TGTGCCAGCTCACCACCGGGCCGGCAAGGGCAGTTCTTC. Translated, it reads CASSPPGRQGQFF.